This entry features one T cell receptor beta chain sequence. This record belongs to a study of control samples from healthy donors and cancer patients. Here immunoSEQ multiplex PCR was the method, and the copy in TCRdb shows in-frame clones only, minus some. This table has about 160,000 clones, 80% to 95% appearing once. The germline V and J ends were trimmed by 1 base and 6 bases, with 12 bases remaining between them. This CDR3 comprises 15 residues. Germline CDR1 and CDR2: MDHEN and SYDVKM. The chain has TRBV28 and TRBJ2-2; no clear D. The sequence was obtained from a woman aged 25-40 years in good health. Sequences were obtained from blood. CDR3 amino acids: CASSLLGSRAGELFF. DNA for the CDR3: TGTGCCAGCAGTTTATTAGGTAGTCGGGCCGGGGAGCTGTTTTTT. Full variable domain (missing parts from reference TRBV28 and TRBJ2-2): DVKVTQSSRYLVKRTGEKVFLECVQDMDHENMFWYRQDPGLGLRLIYFSYDVKMKEKGDIPEGYSVSREKKERFSLILESASTNQTSMYLCASSLLGSRAGELFFGEGSRLTVL.